The 22 T cell receptor beta chains listed next were all sequenced from one sample in a study of T cells in Graves' hyperthyroidism and ophthalmopathy. Using RNA transcripts as the source, TCR beta CDR3 regions were amplified. With the HTBI primer set, the TCR CDR3 went through a first round of RT-PCR. TCRdb reprocessed the multiplex PCR reads with MiXCR, giving one entry per CDR3 protein. Of under 300,000 distinct CDR3 sequences in the sample, less than 15% are singletons; the top ten hold 13%. Input material: blood. Source of these receptors: a woman in her thirties or forties with Graves' hyperthyroidism that later progressed to Graves' ophthalmopathy.

The rearrangement links TRBV28 to TRBJ1-2; D is unresolved. V was clipped by 6 bases and J by 8 bases, with 25 bases between them. CDR1 is MDHEN, CDR2 SYDVKM, per germline. The CDR3 consists of 16 residues. The CDR3 DNA is TGTGCCAGCAGCCCATGGTGGAGGAATGGCTTCCTGGGCTACACCTTC. Encoded protein: CASSPWWRNGFLGYTF.

This clonotype was counted ten times or more. This chain uses TRBV5-1 with TRBJ2-2; unclear D gene. The CDR3 extends over 15 amino acids. Trimming pared 0 bases from V and 4 bases from J, leaving 10 bases between. The germline gives CDR1 SGHRS, CDR2 YFSETQ. The CDR3 DNA is TGCGCCAGCAGCTTGGTCACCGGTGGCACCGGGGAGCTGTTTTTT. It translates to CASSLVTGGTGELFF.

This rearrangement joins TRBV7-9 to TRBJ1-5; TRBD1 aligns across 7 bases. The V segment lost 6 bases and the J segment 2 bases; nucleotides outside the gene matches: 10. The length of the CDR3 is 16 residues. Germline V gene data show CDR1 as SEHNR and CDR2 as FQNEAQ (reference sequence). CDR3 protein: CASRRTGRRGNQPQHF. The CDR3 region has the DNA TGTGCCAGCAGGCGGACAGGTAGAAGAGGCAATCAGCCCCAGCATTTT.

For this clonotype: A read error is possible here, since a much larger clone lies one base away. The genes are TRBV19 and TRBJ1-5; D remains ambiguous. The CDR3 contains 15 residues. Germline V lookup: CDR1 LNHDA, CDR2 SQIVND (reference sequence). The CDR3 here is CVSSIQYHGNQPQHF. DNA of the CDR3: TGTGTCAGTAGTATTCAGTACCATGGCAATCAGCCCCAGCATTTT.

The chain couples TRBV5-1 to TRBJ2-1, with D unresolved. V lost 5 bases, J lost 0 bases, and 12 bases lay in between. The CDR3 sequence is 15 residues long. Germline loops: CDR1 SGHRS, CDR2 YFSETQ. CDR3 residues: CASSGLESSYNEQFF. CDR3 nucleotides: TGCGCCAGCAGTGGGCTAGAGAGCTCCTACAATGAGCAGTTCTTC.

This clonotype was counted ten times or more. The chain is built from TRBV4-1 and TRBJ1-3, with TRBD1 identical over 7 bases. V lost 3 bases, J lost 5 bases, and 7 bases stayed unmatched. The CDR3 is 15 amino acids. CDR1 is MGHRA and CDR2 is YSYEKL in the germline V gene. The DNA of the CDR3 is TGCGCCAGCAGCCACGTTTGGGGACAGAGAAACACCATATATTTT. Its translation: CASSHVWGQRNTIYF.

This clonotype was counted ten times or more. The V and J genes are TRBV5-8 and TRBJ1-6, with a weak D call TRBD1 (6 bases). Germline-derived CDR1 and CDR2 are SGHTS and YDEGEE. Trimming cost V 6 bases and J 4 bases, with 14 bases left between them. This CDR3 spans 15 amino acids. CDR3 residues: CASIKTGGYNSPLHF. The CDR3 nucleotides are TGTGCCAGCATCAAGACAGGAGGATATAATTCACCCCTCCACTTT.

This clonotype was recorded many times. The chain employs TRBV15 and TRBJ2-5, with 7 bases fitting TRBD2. Germline CDR1 is LNHNV and CDR2 is YYDKDF (reference sequence). The CDR3 has 18 residues. V shed 3 bases, J shed 6 bases, and the junction held 19 bases outside the gene matches. CDR3 sequence reads: CATSSDILGGGHKKTQYF. CDR3 nucleotide sequence: TGTGCCACCAGCAGCGACATTCTGGGGGGAGGGCACAAGAAGACCCAGTACTTC.

This clonotype was seen at least ten times. The V and J genes are TRBV15 and TRBJ2-1; no reliable D call. From germline, CDR1 is LNHNV and CDR2 YYDKDF (reference sequence). V lost 5 bases and J 8 bases, leaving 10 bases between the germline ends. CDR3 length: 12 residues. The CDR3 DNA sequence: TGTGCCACCAGCCCCATTGGTCATGAGCAGTTCTTC. Translation: CATSPIGHEQFF.

This clonotype was seen repeatedly, ten times or more. V and J are TRBV19 and TRBJ1-1; D ambiguous. V was shortened by 6 bases and J by 0 bases, with 11 bases between the two germline ends. CDR1 and CDR2 (germline): LNHDA, SQIVND (reference sequence). The length of the CDR3 is 14 residues. CDR3 loop: CASRSGRMNTEAFF. CDR3 coding DNA: TGTGCCAGTAGAAGTGGACGGATGAACACTGAAGCTTTCTTT.

The sample holds many counts of this clonotype. The V and J genes are TRBV13 and TRBJ1-1; 8 positions match TRBD1. Germline CDR1 reads PRHDT; CDR2 reads FYEKMQ (reference sequence). The CDR3 runs 14 residues. V gave up 0 bases and J gave up 3 bases; unmatched junction bases: 0. CDR3 region: CASSLGDRDTEAFF. The CDR3, as DNA: TGTGCCAGCAGCTTAGGGGACAGGGACACTGAAGCTTTCTTT.

This clonotype was recorded a few times. The V gene is TRBV4-1, the J gene TRBJ2-1, with D tentatively TRBD1 (8 bases). This CDR3 comprises 18 residues. Germline CDR1 and CDR2: MGHRA and YSYEKL. V was cut by 1 base and J by 7 bases, with 23 bases left in between. The CDR3 protein is CASSQVERDRIRENEQFF. The CDR3 bases are TGCGCCAGCAGCCAAGTAGAGCGGGACAGGATACGAGAAAATGAGCAGTTCTTC.

Ten or more counts support this clonotype. CDR3 sequence: CASSPERGSNQPQHF. In DNA, the CDR3 is TGTGCCAGCTCACCTGAAAGGGGAAGCAATCAGCCCCAGCATTTT. The gene calls are TRBV18 and TRBJ1-5; D might be TRBD1 (5 bases). Germline V gene sequence: CDR1 KGHSH, CDR2 LQKENI. This CDR3 is 15 amino acids long. The V end was cut by 3 bases, the J end by 1 base, with 10 bases between.

The genes are TRBV5-1 and TRBJ1-2; D unresolved. Germline CDR1 and CDR2: SGHRS and YFSETQ. The germline V and J ends were trimmed by 0 bases and 2 bases, with 2 bases remaining between them. The CDR3 sequence is 12 residues long. Here the CDR3 reads CASSLDNYGYTF. The CDR3 nucleotides are TGCGCCAGCAGCTTGGACAACTATGGCTACACCTTC.

At least ten counts were recorded for this clonotype. The chain recombines TRBV28 with TRBJ1-4; a weak D match, TRBD1 (6 bases). CDR1 MDHEN and CDR2 SYDVKM come from the germline V gene. The V and J ends lost 5 bases and 4 bases respectively, with 14 bases between them. The length of the CDR3 is 15 residues. The CDR3 nucleotides are TGTGCCAGCAGTCGCACGGACAGAAGTAATGAAAAACTGTTTTTT. Protein sequence: CASSRTDRSNEKLFF.

This clonotype was recorded at least ten times. V usage is TRBV11-1 and J usage is TRBJ2-7, with D tentatively TRBD1 (6 bases). This CDR3 has 13 amino acids. V lost 5 bases, J lost 2 bases, and 10 bases lay in between. Germline CDR1 is SGHAT and CDR2 is FQDESV (reference sequence). In DNA, the CDR3 is TGTGCCAGCAGCCGGACAGCCGCCTACGAGCAGTACTTC. Amino acid sequence: CASSRTAAYEQYF.

The chain employs TRBV2 and TRBJ2-2, with D perhaps TRBD1 (5 bases). This CDR3 contains 14 residues. The V end was cut by 5 bases, the J end by 1 base, with 8 bases between. In germline, CDR1 is SNHLY, CDR2 FYNNEI. The CDR3 loop reads CASSLTGNTGELFF. In DNA form, the CDR3 reads TGTGCCAGCAGTTTAACAGGGAACACCGGGGAGCTGTTTTTT.

The chain joins TRBV5-8 to TRBJ1-6; D is possibly TRBD1 (5 bases). V lost 1 base and J lost 0, with 8 bases in between. This CDR3 contains 16 residues. The germline CDR1 and CDR2 sequences are SGHTS and YDEGEE. CDR3 region: CASSLRGSSYNSPLHF. CDR3 in DNA: TGTGCCAGCAGCTTGCGGGGGAGCTCCTATAATTCACCCCTCCACTTT.

This clonotype was seen ten or more times. The rearrangement joins TRBV20-1 to TRBJ2-1, with D unclear. Trimming took 6 bases from V and 1 from J, leaving 16 bases between them. This CDR3 contains 15 residues. Germline CDR1 is DFQATT and CDR2 is SNEGSKA (reference sequence). In DNA form, the CDR3 reads TGCAGTGCCCTACTAAGACCCCTTTCCTACAATGAGCAGTTCTTC. It translates to CSALLRPLSYNEQFF.

This clonotype has a single count. This chain links TRBV2 with TRBJ1-1; D is possibly TRBD1 (5 bases). This CDR3 has 14 residues. Trimming shortened V by 5 bases and J by 1 base, and 11 bases separated the two germline ends. The germline CDR1 and CDR2 sequences are SNHLY and FYNNEI. DNA of the CDR3: TGTGCCAGCAGTTTTGTCCAGGGGAACACTGAAGCTTTCTTT. This codes for CASSFVQGNTEAFF.

The sample holds many counts of this clonotype. J is TRBJ2-7 and V is TRBV28; TRBD1 aligns across 8 bases. Losses at the gene ends were 7 bases for V and 3 bases for J; bases not matched to a gene: 11. CDR3 length: 15 residues. The germline CDR1 and CDR2 sequences are MDHEN and SYDVKM. The CDR3 spells CASTHLQGVGYEQYF. The CDR3 DNA follows: TGTGCCAGCACCCACCTACAGGGGGTGGGCTACGAGCAGTACTTC.

Only a few counts were recorded for this clonotype. The chain joins TRBV10-3 to TRBJ2-3; the match to TRBD2 covers 10 bases. The CDR3 runs 16 residues. Germline V gives CDR1 ENHRY, CDR2 SYGVKD. Trimming removed 2 bases from V and 0 bases from J; junction bases left unmatched: 2. The CDR3 DNA follows: TGTGCCATCAGTGAGAGCGGGAGGGGCAGCACAGATACGCAGTATTTT. It translates to CAISESGRGSTDTQYF.